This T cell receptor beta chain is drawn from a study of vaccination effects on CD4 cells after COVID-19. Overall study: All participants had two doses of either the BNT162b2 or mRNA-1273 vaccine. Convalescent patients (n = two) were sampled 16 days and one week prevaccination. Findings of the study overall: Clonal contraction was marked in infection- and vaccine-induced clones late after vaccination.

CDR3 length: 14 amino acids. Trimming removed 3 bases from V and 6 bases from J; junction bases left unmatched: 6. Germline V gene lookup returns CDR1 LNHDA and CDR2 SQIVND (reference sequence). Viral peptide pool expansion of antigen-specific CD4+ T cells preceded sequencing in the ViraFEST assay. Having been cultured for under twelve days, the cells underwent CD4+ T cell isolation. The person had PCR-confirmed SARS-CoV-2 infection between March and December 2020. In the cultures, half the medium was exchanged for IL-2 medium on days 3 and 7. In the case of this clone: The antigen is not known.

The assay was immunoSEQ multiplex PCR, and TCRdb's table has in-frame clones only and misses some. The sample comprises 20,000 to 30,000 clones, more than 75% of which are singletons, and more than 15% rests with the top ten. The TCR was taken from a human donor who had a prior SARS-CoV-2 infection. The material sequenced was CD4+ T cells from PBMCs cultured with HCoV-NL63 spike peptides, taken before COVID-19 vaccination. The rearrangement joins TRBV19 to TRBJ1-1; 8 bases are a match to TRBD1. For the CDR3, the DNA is TGTGCCAGTAGTATCCAGGGGGCGCCTCCTGAAGCTTTCTTT. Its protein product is CASSIQGAPPEAFF.